One and the same sample provided the 6 T cell receptor beta chains below, sequenced in a study of OX40 agonist ivuxolimab in advanced cancers. TCRdb's table, derived via immunoSEQ multiplex PCR, lists solely in-frame clones and lacks some. This table has approximately 58,000 clones, around 86% appearing once. The specimen was CD4+ or CD8+ T cells sorted from blood, collected in a trial of the OX40 agonist ivuxolimab. The receptors shown here come from an adult with an advanced solid tumor such as melanoma, head and neck, liver or kidney cancer.

This clone occurred once. The chain uses TRBV9 and TRBJ2-1; TRBD2 agrees at 12 bases. The CDR3 runs 16 residues. The germline gives CDR1 SGDLS, CDR2 YYNGEE. The ends lost 2 bases at V and 7 bases at J; junction bases unmatched: 7. CDR3 sequence: CASSVAASGGANEQFF. The DNA for the CDR3 is TGTGCCAGCAGCGTGGCCGCTAGCGGGGGGGCGAATGAGCAGTTCTTC.

This sequence joins TRBV5-1 and TRBJ2-5; TRBD1 might be the D (6 bases). The CDR3 runs to 14 residues. With 0 bases removed from V and 2 bases from J, the gap between germline ends came to 8 bases. Germline V gene sequence: CDR1 SGHRS, CDR2 YFSETQ. The CDR3 loop is CASSLGGLQETQYF. The CDR3 DNA reads as TGCGCCAGCAGCTTGGGGGGGCTACAAGAGACCCAGTACTTC.

The chain employs TRBV9 and TRBJ2-6, with D possibly being TRBD1 (6 bases). CDR3 size: 16 residues. The germline V gene encodes CDR1 SGDLS and CDR2 YYNGEE. The V and J ends lost 0 bases and 4 bases respectively, with 11 bases between them. The CDR3 region is CASSVERGIGANVLTF. CDR3 nucleotide sequence: TGTGCCAGCAGCGTAGAAAGGGGGATAGGGGCCAACGTCCTGACTTTC.

The chain recombines TRBV7-3 with TRBJ2-3, with D tentatively TRBD2 (5 bases). The germline V and J ends were trimmed by 3 bases and 6 bases, with 10 bases remaining between them. There are 13 residues in the CDR3. Looked up from germline, CDR1 is SGHTA and CDR2 is FQGTGA. CDR3 region: CASSFRGSDTQYF. In DNA form, the CDR3 reads TGTGCCAGCAGCTTCCGGGGTTCTGATACGCAGTATTTT.

The rearrangement joins TRBV29-1 to TRBJ2-1; D is possibly TRBD1 or TRBD2 (5 bases each). Between the trimmed V and J ends, which lost 1 base and 2 bases, there was a span of 9 bases. Germline CDR1 reads SQVTM; CDR2 reads ANQGSEA. The CDR3 consists of 14 residues. CDR3 protein: CSVEGDVAYNEQFF. The CDR3 DNA reads TGCAGCGTTGAAGGGGACGTCGCCTACAATGAGCAGTTCTTC.

This chain joins TRBV28 and TRBJ2-7, with D perhaps given as TRBD1 or TRBD2 (5 bases each). The CDR3 contains 12 residues. V lost 7 bases, J lost 3 bases, and 10 bases lay in between. Germline CDR1 is MDHEN and CDR2 is SYDVKM. CDR3 nucleotide sequence: TGTGCCAGCATGAGGGGTGTCTACGAGCAGTACTTC. Amino acids: CASMRGVYEQYF.